Following are 30 T cell receptor beta chains from one sample sequenced in a study of beta chain features in type 1 diabetes. Study outcomes and limitations: There was a moderate but significant shortening of TCRB CDR3s in all four CD4+ subsets of Type 1 diabetes patients.

The sequenced template was cDNA made from the entire isolated RNA. Sequenced by immunoSEQ multiplex PCR; TCRdb stores in-frame clones only, minus some. This sample yields roughly 280,000 clones, of which 24% are seen a single time; approximately 0.011% belongs to the top ten. Which antigens these TCRs recognize remains unknown. Sequences were obtained from naive CD4+ T cells from blood. The receptors stem from a young woman with type 1 diabetes.

The chain combines TRBV29-1 with TRBJ2-5, with TRBD2 identical over 13 bases. The CDR3 has 16 residues. J gave up 5 bases and V 6 bases, and 12 bases lay outside the gene matches. Germline values: CDR1 SQVTM, CDR2 ANQGSEA. CDR3 nucleotides: TGCAGCGTGGCTCGCGGGACTAGCGGGATAGGGGAGACCCAGTACTTC. It is translated as CSVARGTSGIGETQYF.

This chain links TRBV30 with TRBJ2-1; the D gene is possibly TRBD1 (6 bases). The CDR3 spans 14 residues. Germline CDR1 is GTSNPN and CDR2 is SVGIG (reference sequence). Trimming shortened V by 2 bases and J by 8 bases, and 16 bases separated the two germline ends. The DNA for the CDR3 is TGTGCCTGGAGTCCTGGACAGCCCACGGATGAGCAGTTCTTC. Its translation is CAWSPGQPTDEQFF.

The J gene is TRBJ2-2, the V gene TRBV28; D possibly corresponds to TRBD1 (5 bases). Trimming stripped 4 bases from V and 5 bases from J, with 8 bases between. The CDR3 loop spans 13 amino acids. Germline lookup yields CDR1 MDHEN and CDR2 SYDVKM. The CDR3 DNA reads as TGTGCCAGCAGTTCAGGGTGGACCGGGGAGCTGTTTTTT. This sequence encodes CASSSGWTGELFF.

The rearrangement uses TRBV28 and TRBJ1-5; D may be TRBD1 (6 bases). V was trimmed by 8 bases and J by 3 bases, leaving 11 bases between them. Germline CDR1 is MDHEN and CDR2 is SYDVKM. This CDR3 is 13 amino acids long. In DNA, the CDR3 is TGTGCCAGCCTTGACAGGAACAATCAGCCCCAGCATTTT. Translating it yields CASLDRNNQPQHF.

This clone showed up just a few times. The chain employs TRBV7-8 and TRBJ1-2; possibly TRBD1 for D (5 bases). The CDR3 is 12 amino acids. Germline assignment: CDR1 SGHVS and CDR2 FQNEAQ. V lost 3 bases, J lost 7 bases, and 9 bases lay in between. In DNA, the CDR3 is TGTGCCAGCAGCTTTCAGGGTTTTGGCTACACCTTC. Translation: CASSFQGFGYTF.

This clone was observed a handful of times. This chain uses TRBV7-8 with TRBJ1-1, with D unclear. Germline loops: CDR1 SGHVS, CDR2 FQNEAQ. The CDR3 sequence is 18 residues long. The V and J ends lost 1 base and 0 bases respectively, with 18 bases between them. CDR3 residues: CASSLGVGRERLNTEAFF. DNA for the CDR3: TGTGCCAGCAGCTTAGGGGTTGGGAGGGAGCGCTTGAACACTGAAGCTTTCTTT.

Concerning this clone: Other DNA variants within this sample encode the same CDR3. This chain uses TRBV11-2 with TRBJ2-3; no reliable D call. The CDR3 has 13 amino acids. Germline CDR1 reads SGHAT; CDR2 reads FQNNGV. Trimming removed 2 bases from V and 1 base from J, with 4 bases in between. The CDR3 coding sequence is TGTGCCAGCAGCTTACCAGGCACAGATACGCAGTATTTT. It codes for CASSLPGTDTQYF.

This clone was detected only a few times. V gene TRBV6-4 combines with J gene TRBJ2-1, with 11 bases fitting TRBD2. Unmatched junction bases numbered 8, after V lost 6 bases and J lost 4 bases. The CDR3 sequence is 16 residues long. The germline V gene encodes CDR1 MRHNA and CDR2 SNTAGT. CDR3 amino acids: CASSLSIAGGYNEQFF. The CDR3 region has the DNA TGTGCCAGCAGCCTTTCGATAGCGGGAGGGTACAATGAGCAGTTCTTC.

This clone was seen only a few times. This sequence joins TRBV4-1 and TRBJ2-3; tentatively, D is TRBD1 (6 bases). Germline V lookup: CDR1 MGHRA, CDR2 YSYEKL. CDR3 length equals 16 residues. V was shortened by 5 bases and J by 3 bases, with 18 bases between the two germline ends. CDR3 residues: CASSIRTGLDTDTQYF. For the CDR3, the DNA is TGCGCCAGCAGCATTCGAACAGGGTTGGATACAGATACGCAGTATTTT.

The V gene is TRBV18, the J gene TRBJ2-2, with a possible D match to TRBD1 (6 bases). The CDR3 has 16 amino acids. Trimming took off 0 bases at V and 6 bases at J, with 14 bases between the two ends. Germline lookup yields CDR1 KGHSH and CDR2 LQKENI. The CDR3 region has the DNA TGTGCCAGCTCACCACCTATCGGACAGAATCCCGGGGAGCTGTTTTTT. Translated, it gives CASSPPIGQNPGELFF.

This clone was recorded a few times. The V and J genes are TRBV7-3 and TRBJ1-2; 7 bases line up with TRBD1. J gave up 4 bases and V 4 bases, and 6 bases lay outside the gene matches. The CDR3 is 14 amino acids. Germline CDR1 is SGHTA and CDR2 is FQGTGA. As DNA, the CDR3 is TGTGCCAGCAGCTCAGACAGGGAAGGCTATGGCTACACCTTC. This codes for CASSSDREGYGYTF.

This clone was detected only a few times. The chain employs TRBV27 and TRBJ1-5; possible D gene TRBD1, 6 bases. The germline V and J ends were trimmed by 5 bases and 2 bases, with 16 bases remaining between them. The CDR3 is made up of 16 amino acids. CDR1 is MNHEY, CDR2 SMNVEV, per germline (reference sequence). In DNA form, the CDR3 reads TGTGCCAGCAGTCTAACAGGGAGTCTCGGCAATCAGCCCCAGCATTTT. Its protein is CASSLTGSLGNQPQHF.

The chain joins TRBV2 to TRBJ2-1, with 8 bases aligning to TRBD2. The germline V gene has CDR1 SNHLY and CDR2 FYNNEI. This CDR3 has 15 residues. V was pared by 6 bases and J by 0 bases, with 4 bases of the junction left unmatched. Here the CDR3 reads CASRNSGSSYNEQFF. CDR3 in DNA: TGTGCCAGCAGAAACAGCGGGAGCTCCTACAATGAGCAGTTCTTC.

The chain couples TRBV10-1 to TRBJ1-1, with 9 bases that match TRBD1. Germline CDR1 and CDR2: WNHNN and SYGVQD (reference sequence). The CDR3 sequence is 16 residues long. Unmatched junction bases numbered 7, after V lost 0 bases and J lost 5 bases. In DNA, the CDR3 is TGCGCCAGCAGTGAGTCTCGGGGACAGGGCGAGACTGAAGCTTTCTTT. This translates into CASSESRGQGETEAFF.

The V call is TRBV11-2, the J call TRBJ1-2; TRBD1 agrees at 8 bases. The germline CDR1 and CDR2 sequences are SGHAT and FQNNGV. CDR3 length: 15 amino acids. V trimming: 5 bases; J trimming: 5 bases; junction bases outside the gene matches: 10. CDR3 bases: TGTGCCAGCAGCCCAAGGACAGGGCAGGATTATGGCTACACCTTC. It specifies CASSPRTGQDYGYTF.

This clone was observed a few times. This sequence joins TRBV20-1 and TRBJ1-1; D is ambiguous. V gave up 7 bases and J gave up 3 bases, with 9 bases separating them. In germline, CDR1 is DFQATT, CDR2 SNEGSKA (reference sequence). The length of the CDR3 is 11 residues. The CDR3, as DNA: TGCAGTGTAAGCGGGGACACTGAAGCTTTCTTT. It yields the protein CSVSGDTEAFF.

The chain combines TRBV7-9 with TRBJ1-1, with 7 nucleotides matching TRBD1. CDR3 size: 15 residues. J was trimmed by 1 base and V by 5 bases; bases with no gene match: 7. The V gene's germline CDR1 is SEHNR and CDR2 FQNEAQ (reference sequence). CDR3 in amino acids: CASSTGDSWNTEAFF. The CDR3 DNA is TGTGCCAGCAGCACGGGGGACAGTTGGAACACTGAAGCTTTCTTT. The full variable domain, rest sourced from reference TRBV7-9 and TRBJ1-1, is DTGVSQNPRHKITKRGQNVTFRCDPISEHNRLYWYRQTLGQGPEFLTYFQNEAQLEKSRLLSDRFSAERPKGSFSTLEIQRTEQGDSAMYLCASSTGDSWNTEAFFGQGTRLTVV.

This clone was detected a few times. The V gene is TRBV30, the J gene TRBJ1-2; 7 bases fit TRBD1. This CDR3 has 10 amino acids. Germline lookup yields CDR1 GTSNPN and CDR2 SVGIG (reference sequence). V was pared by 5 bases and J by 8 bases, with 2 bases of the junction left unmatched. CDR3 bases: TGTGCCTGGGGACAGGACGGCTACACCTTC. It is translated as CAWGQDGYTF.

The rearrangement links TRBV6-5 to TRBJ1-2; D not certain. Trimming stripped 0 bases from V and 8 bases from J, with 16 bases between. CDR1 MNHEY and CDR2 SVGAGI come from the germline V gene. This CDR3 is 15 amino acids long. CDR3 DNA: TGTGCCAGCAGTTACTCGGAGGACTTTGGATTGGGCTACACCTTC. Encoded protein: CASSYSEDFGLGYTF.

The V and J genes are TRBV11-2 and TRBJ2-7, with D uncertain. This CDR3 spans 13 amino acids. Trimming stripped 5 bases from V and 0 bases from J, with 8 bases between. Germline V CDR1 and CDR2: SGHAT, FQNNGV. The CDR3 region has the DNA TGTGCCAGCAGCATTAGCAGCTCCTACGAGCAGTACTTC. This translates into CASSISSSYEQYF.

This rearrangement joins TRBV9 to TRBJ2-5, with TRBD1 as a possible D gene (5 bases). The CDR3 is 14 residues long. The germline V gene has CDR1 SGDLS and CDR2 YYNGEE. Between the trimmed V and J ends, which lost 2 bases and 2 bases, there was a span of 10 bases. CDR3 region: CASSVAGIQETQYF. DNA of the CDR3: TGTGCCAGCAGCGTCGCAGGGATTCAAGAGACCCAGTACTTC.

The chain combines TRBV9 with TRBJ2-1, with 14 bases that match TRBD2. Germline V gives CDR1 SGDLS, CDR2 YYNGEE. Trimming cost V 5 bases and J 7 bases; bases outside gene matches: 8. CDR3 length: 16 residues. CDR3 sequence: CASRKDGTSGRNEQFF. The CDR3 DNA sequence: TGTGCCAGCAGAAAGGACGGGACTAGCGGGAGAAATGAGCAGTTCTTC.

The chain carries TRBV9 and TRBJ1-5, with a weak D call TRBD1 (6 bases). V lost 2 bases and J lost 0, with 9 bases in between. The CDR3 totals 15 residues. Germline V lookup: CDR1 SGDLS, CDR2 YYNGEE. This chain's CDR3 is CASSVGGLSNQPQHF. In DNA form, the CDR3 reads TGTGCCAGCAGCGTGGGGGGGCTTAGCAATCAGCCCCAGCATTTT. Filled out from reference TRBV9 and TRBJ1-5, the complete variable domain reads DSGVTQTPKHLITATGQRVTLRCSPRSGDLSVYWYQQSLDQGLQFLIQYYNGEERAKGNILERFSAQQFPDLHSELNLSSLELGDSALYFCASSVGGLSNQPQHFGDGTRLSIL.

The chain couples TRBV30 to TRBJ1-5; D uncertain. V was cut by 0 bases and J by 6 bases, with 6 bases left in between. The CDR3 length is 12 residues. Looked up from germline, CDR1 is GTSNPN and CDR2 is SVGIG (reference sequence). CDR3 region: CAWSVAAQPQHF. CDR3 bases: TGTGCCTGGAGTGTAGCCGCTCAGCCCCAGCATTTT. The full variable domain, with the rest looked up from reference TRBV30 and TRBJ1-5, is SQTIHQWPATLVQPVGSPLSLECTVEGTSNPNLYWYRQAAGRGLQLLFYSVGIGQISSEVPQNLSASRPQDRQFILSSKKLLLSDSGFYLCAWSVAAQPQHFGDGTRLSIL.

The chain has TRBV4-1 and TRBJ1-2; D gene unclear. Germline CDR1 MGHRA, CDR2 YSYEKL. The CDR3 is made up of 16 amino acids. The germline V and J ends were trimmed by 4 bases and 0 bases, with 15 bases remaining between them. In DNA form, the CDR3 reads TGCGCCAGCAGCCCGACCACAGAGTCAGCTAACTATGGCTACACCTTC. Translation: CASSPTTESANYGYTF.

This chain uses TRBV14 with TRBJ2-3, with D unclear. CDR3 length: 16 amino acids. CDR1 SGHDN and CDR2 FVKESK come from the germline V gene. The ends were cut back, 3 bases at V and 2 bases at J, with 15 bases in the middle. CDR3 protein: CASSHIRGRVTDTQYF. The CDR3 bases are TGTGCCAGCAGCCACATCCGCGGCCGGGTCACAGATACGCAGTATTTT.

This clone appeared a few times. The chain employs TRBV5-8 and TRBJ2-5; 13 positions agree with TRBD2. Germline V lookup: CDR1 SGHTS, CDR2 YDEGEE. The CDR3 has 15 residues. The ends lost 4 bases at V and 5 bases at J; junction bases unmatched: 5. The CDR3 loop is CASSAILAGGETQYF. The CDR3 DNA reads as TGTGCCAGCAGCGCAATACTAGCGGGAGGGGAGACCCAGTACTTC.

The chain joins TRBV5-1 to TRBJ2-2; D may be TRBD1 (5 bases). The CDR3 has 14 residues. Germline V lookup: CDR1 SGHRS, CDR2 YFSETQ. V was shortened by 4 bases and J by 3 bases, with 10 bases between the two germline ends. CDR3 residues: CASSPMGHTGELFF. The CDR3 bases are TGCGCCAGCAGCCCGATGGGGCACACCGGGGAGCTGTTTTTT.

The chain employs TRBV4-1 and TRBJ1-1; tentatively, D is TRBD1 (6 bases). Germline CDR1 is MGHRA and CDR2 is YSYEKL. Between the trimmed V and J ends, which lost 3 bases and 0 bases, there was a span of 17 bases. The CDR3 runs 17 residues. The CDR3 DNA sequence: TGCGCCAGCAGCCAGCAACAGGGTATGGCGATGAACACTGAAGCTTTCTTT. The encoded protein is CASSQQQGMAMNTEAFF.

This sequence joins TRBV6-5 and TRBJ2-7; TRBD2 agrees at 9 bases. V shed 6 bases, J shed 12 bases, and the junction held 15 bases outside the gene matches. Germline CDR1 reads MNHEY; CDR2 reads SVGAGI. This CDR3 spans 14 amino acids. The CDR3 is CASRSGRLAGDLYF. The CDR3 nucleotides are TGTGCCAGCAGATCTGGGAGATTAGCGGGAGACCTGTACTTC.